Listed below are T cell receptor beta chains from one sample, sequenced in a study of patients and donors after allogeneic stem cell transplantation. TCRdb reprocessed the RT-PCR reads with MiXCR, giving one entry per CDR3 protein. The profile shows hundreds of thousands of distinct CDR3 sequences, roughly 16% of them singletons. The specimen sequenced was blood, either unsorted or a sorted T cell fraction (not recorded which). The receptor source for this set is a human donor who was either an allogeneic HSCT recipient or a stem cell or donor lymphocyte infusion donor (not recorded which). It is not recorded whose cells these are; they may come from a transplant donor. Each CDR3 is given with its conserved first and last residue. The order of the fields is J gene, D gene, V gene, clone size, CDR3 protein, CDR3 DNA. A D gene is named only where the DNA matches it firmly. Expanded clones get a size class; other rows say once, few or many, or leave the size out.

j_call: TRBJ1-2; d_call: -; v_call: TRBV12-3/TRBV12-4; clone_size: few; cdr3_aa: CASSLVGGGGYTF; cdr3_nt: TGTGCCAGCAGTTTAGTGGGGGGTGGTGGCTACACCTTC
j_call: TRBJ1-1; d_call: TRBD1; v_call: TRBV4-3; clone_size: -; cdr3_aa: CASSLQGQGVTEAFF; cdr3_nt: TGCGCCAGCAGCCTACAAGGACAGGGAGTGACTGAAGCTTTCTTT
j_call: TRBJ2-5; d_call: -; v_call: TRBV29-1; clone_size: many; cdr3_aa: CSVEDPGPQETQYF; cdr3_nt: TGCAGCGTTGAAGATCCCGGGCCCCAAGAGACCCAGTACTTC
j_call: TRBJ2-6; d_call: TRBD1; v_call: TRBV4-2; clone_size: -; cdr3_aa: CASSPGQPYSGANVLTF; cdr3_nt: TGTGCCAGCAGCCCGGGACAGCCCTATTCTGGGGCCAACGTCCTGACTTTC
j_call: TRBJ2-3; d_call: TRBD2; v_call: TRBV20-1; clone_size: few; cdr3_aa: CSGLLTSGSVHTQYF; cdr3_nt: TGCAGTGGGCTTTTGACTAGCGGAAGTGTGCATACGCAGTATTTT
j_call: TRBJ2-3; d_call: -; v_call: TRBV20-1; clone_size: few; cdr3_aa: CSARGAARADTQYF; cdr3_nt: TGCAGTGCCCGGGGGGCCGCCCGCGCAGATACGCAGTATTTT
j_call: TRBJ1-5; d_call: -; v_call: TRBV25-1; clone_size: few; cdr3_aa: CASSVSGYSNQPQHF; cdr3_nt: TGTGCCAGCAGTGTATCAGGTTATAGCAATCAGCCCCAGCATTTT
j_call: TRBJ1-2; d_call: -; v_call: TRBV6-1; clone_size: -; cdr3_aa: CASQRGAGSGYTF; cdr3_nt: TGTGCCAGTCAAAGGGGGGCAGGGAGTGGCTACACCTTC
j_call: TRBJ1-1; d_call: -; v_call: TRBV2; clone_size: few; cdr3_aa: CASGADRHTEAFF; cdr3_nt: TGTGCCAGCGGAGCTGACAGGCACACTGAAGCTTTCTTT
j_call: TRBJ2-7; d_call: -; v_call: TRBV6-5; clone_size: -; cdr3_aa: CASSYTPSSYEQYF; cdr3_nt: TGTGCCAGCAGTTACACTCCGAGCTCCTACGAGCAGTACTTC
j_call: TRBJ1-3; d_call: -; v_call: TRBV12-3/TRBV12-4; clone_size: many; cdr3_aa: CASRNQGSGNTIYF; cdr3_nt: TGTGCCAGCAGGAATCAGGGTAGTGGAAACACCATATATTTT
j_call: TRBJ2-7; d_call: TRBD1; v_call: TRBV3-1; clone_size: many; cdr3_aa: CASSQRGGPSYEQYF; cdr3_nt: TGTGCCAGCAGCCAAAGAGGGGGCCCCTCCTACGAGCAGTACTTC
j_call: TRBJ1-5; d_call: -; v_call: TRBV5-1; clone_size: -; cdr3_aa: CASSLSSGQPQHF; cdr3_nt: TGCGCCAGCAGCTTGTCTTCCGGTCAGCCCCAGCATTTT
j_call: TRBJ2-5; d_call: -; v_call: TRBV3-1; clone_size: once; cdr3_aa: CASSHRVEYQETQYF; cdr3_nt: TGTGCCAGCAGCCACAGGGTGGAGTACCAAGAGACCCAGTACTTC
j_call: TRBJ2-3; d_call: -; v_call: TRBV2; clone_size: -; cdr3_aa: CASIQGGDTQYF; cdr3_nt: TGTGCCAGCATTCAAGGAGGAGATACGCAGTATTTT
j_call: TRBJ2-1; d_call: -; v_call: TRBV2; clone_size: -; cdr3_aa: CASTGFYYNEQFF; cdr3_nt: TGTGCCAGCACGGGATTTTATTACAATGAGCAGTTCTTC
j_call: TRBJ2-5; d_call: TRBD1; v_call: TRBV24-1; clone_size: -; cdr3_aa: CATSDEQGQETQYF; cdr3_nt: TGTGCCACCAGTGACGAACAGGGGCAAGAGACCCAGTACTTC
j_call: TRBJ1-1; d_call: TRBD1; v_call: TRBV4-3; clone_size: many; cdr3_aa: CASSRAPGQAGSTEAFF; cdr3_nt: TGCGCCAGCAGCCGAGCTCCAGGACAGGCGGGGAGCACTGAAGCTTTCTTT
j_call: TRBJ1-1; d_call: -; v_call: TRBV29-1; clone_size: -; cdr3_aa: CSVVGDTEAFF; cdr3_nt: TGCAGCGTTGTGGGGGACACTGAAGCTTTCTTT
j_call: TRBJ2-2; d_call: -; v_call: TRBV4-3; clone_size: -; cdr3_aa: CASSPTWGPLRGFTGELFF; cdr3_nt: TGCGCCAGCAGTCCGACCTGGGGGCCCCTGAGAGGGTTCACCGGGGAGCTGTTTTTT
j_call: TRBJ1-1; d_call: -; v_call: TRBV20-1; clone_size: few; cdr3_aa: CSARDTGTRKNTEAFF; cdr3_nt: TGCAGTGCTAGAGACACCGGGACTCGGAAGAACACTGAAGCTTTCTTT
j_call: TRBJ1-4; d_call: TRBD1; v_call: TRBV4-1; clone_size: many; cdr3_aa: CASSQDPGQGNEKLFF; cdr3_nt: TGCGCCAGCAGCCAAGATCCAGGACAGGGAAATGAAAAACTGTTTTTT
j_call: TRBJ2-7; d_call: TRBD2; v_call: TRBV6-1; clone_size: -; cdr3_aa: CASSTGLAASYEQYF; cdr3_nt: TGTGCCAGCAGTACCGGACTAGCGGCCTCCTACGAGCAGTACTTC
j_call: TRBJ2-2; d_call: TRBD1; v_call: TRBV7-8; clone_size: -; cdr3_aa: CASSRHRGWRELFF; cdr3_nt: TGTGCCAGCAGCAGACACAGGGGGTGGAGGGAGCTGTTTTTT
j_call: TRBJ1-6; d_call: -; v_call: TRBV6-1; clone_size: -; cdr3_aa: CASNLGGGNSPLHF; cdr3_nt: TGTGCCAGCAACCTTGGAGGCGGGAATTCACCCCTCCACTTT
j_call: TRBJ1-2; d_call: TRBD1; v_call: TRBV6-2/TRBV6-3; clone_size: -; cdr3_aa: CASGTGTGKFGYGYTF; cdr3_nt: TGTGCCAGCGGGACCGGGACAGGAAAATTCGGATATGGCTACACCTTC
j_call: TRBJ2-5; d_call: -; v_call: TRBV7-2; clone_size: -; cdr3_aa: CASSLTPGGETQYF; cdr3_nt: TGTGCCAGCAGCTTAACCCCAGGGGGGGAGACCCAGTACTTC
j_call: TRBJ2-7; d_call: TRBD1; v_call: TRBV29-1; clone_size: few; cdr3_aa: CSAGTAYEQYF; cdr3_nt: TGCAGCGCAGGGACAGCCTACGAGCAGTACTTC
j_call: TRBJ2-4; d_call: TRBD2; v_call: TRBV10-3; clone_size: few; cdr3_aa: CAISEGLAGAPDLAKNIQYF; cdr3_nt: TGTGCCATCAGTGAGGGACTAGCGGGAGCGCCGGATCTAGCCAAAAACATTCAGTACTTC
j_call: TRBJ1-1; d_call: -; v_call: TRBV12-5; clone_size: -; cdr3_aa: CASGKEPAKTEAFF; cdr3_nt: TGTGCTAGTGGTAAGGAGCCCGCGAAGACTGAAGCTTTCTTT
j_call: TRBJ1-1; d_call: -; v_call: TRBV6-1; clone_size: few; cdr3_aa: CASRRFGSGEAFF; cdr3_nt: TGTGCCAGCAGGCGCTTCGGGTCGGGCGAAGCTTTCTTT
j_call: TRBJ2-3; d_call: -; v_call: TRBV7-6; clone_size: few; cdr3_aa: CASSLAGVGPDTQYF; cdr3_nt: TGTGCCAGCAGCTTAGCGGGTGTGGGCCCGGATACGCAGTATTTT
j_call: TRBJ1-1; d_call: -; v_call: TRBV5-1; clone_size: -; cdr3_aa: CASSLYGASNTEAFF; cdr3_nt: TGCGCCAGCAGCTTGTATGGGGCCTCGAACACTGAAGCTTTCTTT
j_call: TRBJ2-3; d_call: -; v_call: TRBV5-1; clone_size: -; cdr3_aa: CASSLVGVGTDTQYF; cdr3_nt: TGCGCCAGCAGCTTGGTTGGGGTTGGCACAGATACGCAGTATTTT
j_call: TRBJ2-7; d_call: -; v_call: TRBV7-8; clone_size: many; cdr3_aa: CASSLEWYEQYF; cdr3_nt: TGTGCCAGCAGCCTTGAGTGGTACGAGCAGTACTTC
j_call: TRBJ2-7; d_call: -; v_call: TRBV9; clone_size: many; cdr3_aa: CASSAGRSYEQYF; cdr3_nt: TGTGCCAGCAGCGCCGGCAGATCCTACGAGCAGTACTTC